The rows below give T cell receptor beta chains drawn from one sample of a study of blood T cell repertoires in COVID-19. Here immunoSEQ multiplex PCR was the method, and the copy in TCRdb shows in-frame clones only, minus some. This table holds some 200,000 clones, just under 85% found once. The sequenced material came from peripheral blood. These receptors all come from a man between 60 and 75 years old with COVID-19, enrolled during active disease. Each CDR3 is given with its conserved first and last residue. The D gene is left open where the match is weak. Expanded clones get a size class; other rows say once, few or many, or leave the size out.

clone size: .; J gene: TRBJ2-3; V gene: TRBV5-1; D gene: TRBD1; CDR3 protein: CASSSDRGRTDTQYF; CDR3 DNA: TGCGCCAGCAGCTCGGACAGGGGGCGGACAGATACGCAGTATTTT
clone size: .; J gene: TRBJ2-2; V gene: TRBV5-1; D gene: .; CDR3 protein: CASSFQATGELFF; CDR3 DNA: TGCGCCAGCAGCTTTCAAGCCACCGGGGAGCTGTTTTTT
clone size: .; J gene: TRBJ1-2; V gene: TRBV7-9; D gene: .; CDR3 protein: CASSLPDGGDANYGYTF; CDR3 DNA: TGTGCCAGCAGCTTACCGGATGGCGGAGATGCTAACTATGGCTACACCTTC
clone size: .; J gene: TRBJ1-1; V gene: TRBV3-1/TRBV3-2; D gene: .; CDR3 protein: CASSLGATATEAFF; CDR3 DNA: TGTGCCAGCAGCCTAGGGGCGACCGCCACTGAAGCTTTCTTT
clone size: .; J gene: TRBJ1-6; V gene: TRBV9; D gene: .; CDR3 protein: CASSDDRLKNSPLHF; CDR3 DNA: TGTGCCAGCAGCGACGACAGACTTAAGAATTCACCCCTCCACTTT
clone size: .; J gene: TRBJ2-2; V gene: TRBV28; D gene: TRBD1; CDR3 protein: CASRTTGPLTGELFF; CDR3 DNA: TGTGCCAGCCGCACGACAGGGCCCCTCACCGGGGAGCTGTTTTTT
clone size: .; J gene: TRBJ2-2; V gene: TRBV6-5; D gene: TRBD1; CDR3 protein: CASSRTGRNTGELFF; CDR3 DNA: TGTGCCAGCAGCCGGACAGGGCGGAACACCGGGGAGCTGTTTTTT
clone size: .; J gene: TRBJ2-1; V gene: TRBV27; D gene: TRBD2; CDR3 protein: CASSGLAGFNEQFF; CDR3 DNA: TGTGCCAGCAGCGGACTAGCGGGATTCAATGAGCAGTTCTTC
clone size: .; J gene: TRBJ2-1; V gene: TRBV5-5; D gene: TRBD2; CDR3 protein: CASSMGLANSDEQFF; CDR3 DNA: TGTGCCAGCAGCATGGGACTAGCTAATTCGGATGAGCAGTTCTTC
clone size: .; J gene: TRBJ2-2; V gene: TRBV4-1; D gene: TRBD2; CDR3 protein: CASRPGLAITNTGELFF; CDR3 DNA: TGCGCCAGCAGACCGGGACTAGCGATCACGAACACCGGGGAGCTGTTTTTT
clone size: .; J gene: TRBJ1-3; V gene: TRBV14; D gene: .; CDR3 protein: CASSQSGDTIYF; CDR3 DNA: TGTGCCAGCAGCCAATCGGGGGACACCATATATTTT
clone size: few; J gene: TRBJ2-5; V gene: TRBV5-1; D gene: .; CDR3 protein: CASSPDQETQYF; CDR3 DNA: TGCGCCAGCAGCCCGGACCAAGAGACCCAGTACTTC
clone size: few; J gene: TRBJ2-1; V gene: TRBV27; D gene: .; CDR3 protein: CASSLLGIEQFF; CDR3 DNA: TGTGCCAGCAGCCTACTAGGGATTGAGCAGTTCTTC
clone size: once; J gene: TRBJ2-3; V gene: TRBV28; D gene: TRBD1; CDR3 protein: CASSLYGRGTADTQYF; CDR3 DNA: TGTGCCAGCAGTTTATATGGCAGGGGGACGGCAGATACGCAGTATTTT
clone size: .; J gene: TRBJ2-7; V gene: TRBV3-1/TRBV3-2; D gene: TRBD1; CDR3 protein: CASSQGTGTGSYEQYF; CDR3 DNA: TGTGCCAGCAGCCAAGGAACCGGGACAGGGTCCTACGAGCAGTACTTC
clone size: .; J gene: TRBJ1-1; V gene: TRBV12-3/TRBV12-4; D gene: .; CDR3 protein: CASGVRGEAFF; CDR3 DNA: TGTGCCAGCGGAGTAAGGGGTGAAGCTTTCTTT
clone size: .; J gene: TRBJ1-5; V gene: TRBV30; D gene: TRBD1; CDR3 protein: CAWSTGTGVRQPQHF; CDR3 DNA: TGTGCCTGGAGTACCGGGACAGGGGTTCGTCAGCCCCAGCATTTT
clone size: .; J gene: TRBJ2-1; V gene: TRBV7-9; D gene: TRBD1; CDR3 protein: CASSLSQGAYEQFF; CDR3 DNA: TGTGCCAGCAGCTTAAGTCAGGGGGCCTATGAGCAGTTCTTC
clone size: .; J gene: TRBJ1-6; V gene: TRBV12-3/TRBV12-4; D gene: .; CDR3 protein: CASSYTNSPLHF; CDR3 DNA: TGTGCCAGCAGTTACACAAATTCACCCCTCCACTTT